This T cell receptor beta chain emerged from a study of siplizumab effects on memory and regulatory T cells. Looked up from germline, CDR1 is SSHAT and CDR2 is FNYEAQ (reference sequence). CDR3 length: 13 residues. Study observations and caveats: Proliferating Tregs taken from siplizumab cultures were not shown to have a confirmed suppressive function. Just a small share of alloreactive clones was traced back to unstimulated subsets.

This table comes from immunoSEQ multiplex PCR, and its TCRdb copy is limited to in-frame clones, with some not included. The data hold approximately 120,000 clones, with 92% observed a single time. In regard to this clone: What it binds is not known. At one boundary the junction diverges from the germline segment, which might be a read error.

The clonotype comes from a human donor in good health. The material sequenced was Tregs sorted from blood. The rearrangement links TRBV7-7 to TRBJ2-1; D is undetermined. The CDR3 spells CASSLGLENEQFF. The CDR3 DNA follows: TGTGCTAGCAGCTTGGGGTTGGAGAATGAGCAGTTCTTC.